These T cell receptor beta chains were read from a single sample in a study of T cells in Graves' hyperthyroidism and ophthalmopathy. TCRdb recomputed calls from the multiplex PCR reads with MiXCR, one row per CDR3 protein. Here the sample spans 500,000 to 650,000 distinct CDR3 sequences, around 50% being singletons. Sequenced: peripheral blood or thyroid tissue (not recorded which). The receptor source for this set is an adult woman with Graves' disease, either hyperthyroidism or ophthalmopathy (not recorded which). CDR3s include the opening cysteine and the closing phenylalanine or tryptophan. Each record gives: D gene, clone size, CDR3 length, V gene, J gene, CDR3 DNA, CDR3 protein. A D gene is named only where the DNA matches it firmly. Only part of the rows carry a size: once, few, many, or a class if the clone is expanded.

-,many,15,TRBV5-6,TRBJ1-6,TGTGCCAGCAGCTTTGACCGGGCCTATAATTCACCCCTCCACTTT,CASSFDRAYNSPLHF
TRBD1,-,14,TRBV7-8,TRBJ2-7,TGTGCCAGCAGCCCAGGGACAGGGGTCTGGGAGCAGTACTTC,CASSPGTGVWEQYF
-,once,13,TRBV20-1,TRBJ1-5,TGCAGTGCTAGAATCATGCCCTTGGGGCCCCAGCATTTT,CSARIMPLGPQHF
TRBD1,few,14,TRBV20-1,TRBJ1-1,TGCAGTGCTAGTCGGGCAGGGGGGAACACTGAAGCTTTCTTT,CSASRAGGNTEAFF
-,-,16,TRBV19,TRBJ1-5,TGTGCCAGTAGCAGGAGCAGGGGTATCAGCAATCAGCCCCAGCATTTT,CASSRSRGISNQPQHF
-,-,13,TRBV6-5,TRBJ1-2,TGTGCCAGTCACGCCGGGACCGTCTATGGCTACACCTTC,CASHAGTVYGYTF
-,-,12,TRBV29-1,TRBJ1-2,TGCAGCGTTGATCGCGTGAACTATGGCTACACCTTC,CSVDRVNYGYTF
TRBD1,-,12,TRBV20-1,TRBJ1-4,TGCAGTTCGACAGGGCTTCGCGAAAAACTGTTTTTT,CSSTGLREKLFF
TRBD2,few,14,TRBV29-1,TRBJ2-7,TGCAGCGTTGGAGAGACTAGCATCCTTTACGAGCAGTACTTC,CSVGETSILYEQYF
-,-,16,TRBV20-1,TRBJ1-2,TGCAGTGCTAGCCCTAGCGGGCATTCCGGGGACGATGGCTACACCTTC,CSASPSGHSGDDGYTF
TRBD1,-,15,TRBV7-6,TRBJ2-7,TGTGCCAGCAGCTTACCGGGACAGGACACCTACGAGCAGTACTTC,CASSLPGQDTYEQYF
-,few,12,TRBV20-1,TRBJ2-2,TGCAGTGCTCGAGATCTCGGCGGGGAGCTGTTTTTT,CSARDLGGELFF